The 2 T cell receptor beta chains below all came from one sample that was sequenced in a study of post-analysis software for immune sequencing data (dated by TCRdb to 2015 to 2017). What the research found in general, with its limitations: Patients showed significantly higher frequencies than controls for a handful of TRBV segments, among them TRBV5-6, TRBV5-1 and TRBV20-1.

These TCRs' antigens remain unknown. Library method: PCR. Sequenced on an Illumina HiSeq 2500. To reduce PCR and sequencing biases, unique molecular identifiers were incorporated into the TCR beta cDNA libraries. Clones were called with MiXCR by TCRdb after fastp trimmed the public reads at Q25, and only in-frame beta chains were retained. Each record represents a unique CDR3 protein, reported with the most common genes and DNA among its rows. The sample contains more than 500,000 distinct CDR3 sequences, approximately 31% of them found a single time. The ten largest clones represent 6% of the sample. The sample comprised blood. The receptor set was obtained from a girl aged 2-17 years with multiple sclerosis.

V gene TRBV7-3 combines with J gene TRBJ1-6, with D possibly matching TRBD1 (5 bases). The V end lost 4 bases, the J end lost 3 bases, and 7 bases lay between the germline ends. The CDR3 runs to 14 residues. Germline V gene sequence: CDR1 SGHTA, CDR2 FQGTGA. The DNA of the CDR3 is TGTGCCAGCAGCTCGAGGGGCTATAATTCACCCCTCCACTTT. This translates into CASSSRGYNSPLHF. Full variable domain (remainder filled in from reference TRBV7-3 and TRBJ1-6): GAGVSQTPSNKVTEKGKYVELRCDPISGHTALYWYRQSLGQGPEFLIYFQGTGAADDSGLPNDRFFAVRPEGSVSTLKIQRTERGDSAVYLCASSSRGYNSPLHFGNGTRLTVT.

The gene calls are TRBV15 and TRBJ2-5; D unclear. The DNA matches TRBJ2-1 better at its end, which makes the J call doubtful. Germline loops: CDR1 LNHNV, CDR2 YYDKDF (reference sequence). The CDR3 length is 12 residues. In nucleotides, the CDR3 is TGTGCCACCAGCAGAGACCAAGAGACCCAGTTCTTC. Translating it yields CATSRDQETQFF.